In this sample, the clone carrying this T cell receptor beta chain turned up many times. TCR beta CDR3 regions were amplified from RNA transcripts. The HTBI primer set served for first-round RT-PCR of the TCR CDR3. TCRdb re-derived calls from the multiplex PCR reads in MiXCR, one entry per CDR3 protein. The sample includes a few hundred thousand distinct CDR3 sequences, roughly an eighth of them seen just once. Diagnostic decisions used clinical symptoms, serum thyroxine and TRAb, thyroid ultrasound and orbital computed tomography. The data originate from a study of T cells in Graves' hyperthyroidism and ophthalmopathy. The receptor's source is a woman aged 18-29 years with Graves' hyperthyroidism. The sample was blood.

The CDR3 region is CAWSASLGGRANDEQFF. CDR3 coding DNA: TGTGCCTGGAGTGCTTCCTTAGGCGGGAGGGCCAACGATGAGCAGTTCTTC. The chain is built from TRBV30 and TRBJ2-1; 9 bases fit TRBD2. The V gene's germline CDR1 is GTSNPN and CDR2 SVGIG (reference sequence). There are 17 residues in the CDR3. After removal of 1 base from V and 8 bases from J, the junction contained 15 bases not matched to a gene.